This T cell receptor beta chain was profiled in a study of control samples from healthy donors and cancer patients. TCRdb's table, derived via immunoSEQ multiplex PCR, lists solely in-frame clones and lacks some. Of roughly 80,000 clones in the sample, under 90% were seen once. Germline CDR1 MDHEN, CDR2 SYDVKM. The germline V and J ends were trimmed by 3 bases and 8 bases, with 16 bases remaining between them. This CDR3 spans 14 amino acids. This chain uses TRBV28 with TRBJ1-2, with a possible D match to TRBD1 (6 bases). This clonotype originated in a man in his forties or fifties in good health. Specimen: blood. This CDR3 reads CASSFDAGAGGYTF. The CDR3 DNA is TGTGCCAGCAGTTTCGACGCAGGGGCTGGAGGCTACACCTTC.